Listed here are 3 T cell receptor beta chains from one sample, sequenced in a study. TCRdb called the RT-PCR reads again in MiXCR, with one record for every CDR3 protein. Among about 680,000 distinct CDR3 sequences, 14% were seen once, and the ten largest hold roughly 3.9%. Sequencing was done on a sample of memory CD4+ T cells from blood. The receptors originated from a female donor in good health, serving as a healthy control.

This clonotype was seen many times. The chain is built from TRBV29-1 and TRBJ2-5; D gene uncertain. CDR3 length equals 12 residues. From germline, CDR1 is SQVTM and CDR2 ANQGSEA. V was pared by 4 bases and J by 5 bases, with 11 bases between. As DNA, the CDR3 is TGCAGCGTTGCTGGGCAGTTTGAGACCCAGTACTTC. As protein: CSVAGQFETQYF.

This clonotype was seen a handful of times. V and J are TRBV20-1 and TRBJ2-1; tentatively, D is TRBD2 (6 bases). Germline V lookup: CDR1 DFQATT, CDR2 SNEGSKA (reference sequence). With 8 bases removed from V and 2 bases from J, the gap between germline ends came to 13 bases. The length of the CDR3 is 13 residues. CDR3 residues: CSQEAGPYNEQFF. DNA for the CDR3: TGCAGTCAAGAAGCGGGCCCCTACAATGAGCAGTTCTTC.

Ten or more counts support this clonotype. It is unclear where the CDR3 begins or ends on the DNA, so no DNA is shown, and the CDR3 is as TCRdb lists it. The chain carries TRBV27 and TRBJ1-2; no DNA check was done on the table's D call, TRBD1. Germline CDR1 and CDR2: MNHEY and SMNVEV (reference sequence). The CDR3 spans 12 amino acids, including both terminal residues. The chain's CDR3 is CASSFGQGASVF.